The rows below give T cell receptor beta chains drawn from one sample of a study of breast tumors, draining lymph nodes, adjacent tissues. TCRdb processed the multiplex PCR reads anew with MiXCR; each CDR3 protein has one entry. The sample yields some 170,000 distinct CDR3 sequences, roughly 35% seen once. Material for sequencing was axillary lymph node tissue. Source of these receptors: a female donor with breast cancer. Some clones in this sample may be carry-over from other donors' samples. Both conserved end residues are part of each CDR3. D genes are given only for firm matches. Only part of the rows carry a size: once, few, many, or a class if the clone is expanded.

j_call	clone_size	v_call	d_call	cdr3_aa	cdr3_nt
TRBJ1-6	many	TRBV5-6	NA	CASSLGAASPLHF	TGTGCCAGCAGCTTGGGGGCAGCATCACCCCTCCACTTT
TRBJ2-5	many	TRBV28	TRBD2	CASRPPPGLGQGTQYF	TGTGCCAGCAGACCCCCACCGGGACTAGGGCAAGGGACCCAGTACTTC
TRBJ2-1	many	TRBV27	TRBD2	CASSFGLASLNEQFF	TGTGCCAGCAGTTTCGGACTAGCCTCCCTGAATGAGCAGTTCTTC
TRBJ2-7	many	TRBV29-1	NA	CSVEDLRGGEQYF	TGCAGCGTTGAAGATCTAAGAGGGGGCGAGCAGTACTTC
TRBJ1-2	many	TRBV24-1	NA	CATSERANYGYTF	TGTGCCACCAGTGAACGGGCTAACTATGGCTACACCTTC
TRBJ1-6	once	TRBV7-2	TRBD1	CASSWATGTNSPLHF	TGTGCCAGCAGCTGGGCGACAGGGACGAATTCACCCCTCCACTTT
TRBJ1-2	few	TRBV3-1	TRBD1	CASSQPDRGRGYTF	TGTGCCAGCAGCCAACCGGACAGGGGGCGGGGCTACACCTTC
TRBJ2-1	NA	TRBV25-1	NA	CASSLLWANEQFF	TGTGCCAGCTCCCTCTTATGGGCCAATGAGCAGTTCTTC
TRBJ2-7	many	TRBV11-2	TRBD2	CASSFGRTSGSSYEQYF	TGTGCCAGCAGCTTCGGCCGGACTAGCGGGAGCTCCTACGAGCAGTACTTC
TRBJ2-6	NA	TRBV5-5	NA	CASNSKRQFIPGANVLIF	TGTGCCAGCAACTCTAAGCGACAGTTCATCCCTGGGGCCAACGTCCTGATTTTC
TRBJ2-7	NA	TRBV5-5	NA	CASNTGPRDFPYEQYF	TGTGCCAGCAACACCGGGCCCCGGGACTTCCCCTACGAGCAGTACTTC
TRBJ2-1	many	TRBV5-1	NA	CASSFSNNEQFF	TGCGCCAGCAGCTTCTCCAACAATGAGCAGTTCTTC
TRBJ2-1	many	TRBV5-1	NA	CASSLLLGSYNEQFF	TGCGCCAGCAGCTTACTACTTGGGTCCTACAATGAGCAGTTCTTC
TRBJ2-7	once	TRBV7-2	NA	CASTPGEGYEQYF	TGTGCCAGCACCCCAGGGGAGGGATACGAGCAGTACTTC
TRBJ2-4	few	TRBV18	TRBD2	CASSPPASGRSKNIQYF	TGTGCCAGCTCACCACCCGCTAGCGGACGGTCCAAAAACATTCAGTACTTC
TRBJ2-7	NA	TRBV11-3	NA	CASSFSGNANEQYF	TGTGCCAGCAGCTTTTCGGGAAACGCCAACGAGCAGTACTTC
TRBJ2-7	many	TRBV2	NA	CASNLGSSYEQYF	TGTGCCAGCAACTTGGGGAGCTCCTACGAGCAGTACTTC
TRBJ2-7	many	TRBV5-6	NA	CASSLALPGAYEQYF	TGTGCCAGCAGCTTGGCCCTACCGGGAGCATACGAGCAGTACTTC
TRBJ2-3	NA	TRBV20-1	TRBD2	CSALPGGAGGRDTQYF	TGCAGTGCTCTACCTGGGGGCGCGGGGGGCAGAGATACGCAGTATTTT
TRBJ1-6	NA	TRBV14	NA	CDSSPTETYNSPLHF	TGTGACAGCAGCCCCACAGAAACCTATAATTCACCCCTCCACTTT
TRBJ2-3	once	TRBV12-5	NA	CASSTESRSTGTQYF	TGTGCTAGTAGCACCGAGTCCAGAAGCACAGGTACGCAGTATTTT
TRBJ1-6	NA	TRBV11-2	NA	CASSPLDAVYSPLHF	TGTGCCAGCAGCCCCCTGGACGCAGTCTATTCACCCCTCCACTTT
TRBJ2-2	few	TRBV3-1	NA	CASSQVGGNTRELFF	TGTGCCAGCAGCCAAGTGGGAGGAAACACCAGGGAGCTGTTTTTT
TRBJ1-1	few	TRBV7-2	TRBD1	CASSRGQSNTEAFF	TGTGCCAGCAGCCGGGGACAGTCGAACACTGAAGCTTTCTTT
TRBJ2-1	many	TRBV20-1	TRBD2	CSAWALAGAYNEQFF	TGCAGTGCTTGGGCACTAGCGGGGGCCTACAATGAGCAGTTCTTC